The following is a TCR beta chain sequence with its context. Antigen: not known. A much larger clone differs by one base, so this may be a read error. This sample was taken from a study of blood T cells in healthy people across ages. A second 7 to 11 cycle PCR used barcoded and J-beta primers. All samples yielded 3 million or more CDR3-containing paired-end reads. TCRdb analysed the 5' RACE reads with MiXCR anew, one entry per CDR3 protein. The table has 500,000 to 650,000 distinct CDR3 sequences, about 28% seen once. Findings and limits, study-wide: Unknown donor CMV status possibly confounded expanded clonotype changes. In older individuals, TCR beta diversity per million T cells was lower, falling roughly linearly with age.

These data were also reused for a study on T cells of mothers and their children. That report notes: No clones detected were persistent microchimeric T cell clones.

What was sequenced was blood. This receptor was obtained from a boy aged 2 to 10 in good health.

As DNA, the CDR3 is TGCAGTGCTAGAGTACCAGACTACGAGCAGCACTTC. Its protein is CSARVPDYEQHF. This chain joins TRBV20-1 and TRBJ2-5; a possible D gene is TRBD2 (5 bases). The CDR3 runs 12 residues. The germline V gene has CDR1 DFQATT and CDR2 SNEGSKA (reference sequence).